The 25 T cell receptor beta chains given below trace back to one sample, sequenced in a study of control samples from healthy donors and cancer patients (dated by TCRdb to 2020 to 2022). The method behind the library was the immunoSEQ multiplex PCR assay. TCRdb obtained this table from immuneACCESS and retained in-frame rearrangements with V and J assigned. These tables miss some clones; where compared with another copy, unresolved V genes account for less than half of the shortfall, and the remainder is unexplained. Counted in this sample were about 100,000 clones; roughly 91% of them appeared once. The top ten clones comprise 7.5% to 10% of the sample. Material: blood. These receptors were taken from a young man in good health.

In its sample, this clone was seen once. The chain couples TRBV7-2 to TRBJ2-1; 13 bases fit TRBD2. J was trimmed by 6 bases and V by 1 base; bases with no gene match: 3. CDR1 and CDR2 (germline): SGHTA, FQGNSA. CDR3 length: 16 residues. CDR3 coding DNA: TGTGCCAGCAGCTTAGTGGGGACTAGCGGGATCAATGAGCAGTTCTTC. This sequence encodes CASSLVGTSGINEQFF.

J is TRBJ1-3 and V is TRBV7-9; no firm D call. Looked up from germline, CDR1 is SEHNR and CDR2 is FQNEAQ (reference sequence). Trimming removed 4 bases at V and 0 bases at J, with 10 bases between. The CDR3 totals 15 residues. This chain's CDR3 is CASSSGRDSGNTIYF. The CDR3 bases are TGTGCCAGCAGCTCAGGACGGGACTCTGGAAACACCATATATTTT.

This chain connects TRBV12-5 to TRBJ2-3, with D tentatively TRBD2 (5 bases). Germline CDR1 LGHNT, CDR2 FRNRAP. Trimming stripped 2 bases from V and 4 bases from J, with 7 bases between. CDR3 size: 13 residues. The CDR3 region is CASGLPGADTQYF. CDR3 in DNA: TGTGCTAGTGGTTTGCCCGGGGCAGATACGCAGTATTTT.

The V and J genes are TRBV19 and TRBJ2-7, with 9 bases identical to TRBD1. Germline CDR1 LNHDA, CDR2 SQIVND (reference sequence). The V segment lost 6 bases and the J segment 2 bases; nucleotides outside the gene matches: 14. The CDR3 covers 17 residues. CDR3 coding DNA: TGTGCCAGTAGCCCTAGGGGGACAGGGAGAGGGGCCTACGAGCAGTACTTC. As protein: CASSPRGTGRGAYEQYF.

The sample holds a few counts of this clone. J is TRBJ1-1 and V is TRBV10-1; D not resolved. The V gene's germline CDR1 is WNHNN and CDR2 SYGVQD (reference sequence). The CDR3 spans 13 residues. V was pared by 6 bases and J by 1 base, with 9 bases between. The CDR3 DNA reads TGCGCCAGCAGATACGGACGGAACACTGAAGCTTTCTTT. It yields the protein CASRYGRNTEAFF.

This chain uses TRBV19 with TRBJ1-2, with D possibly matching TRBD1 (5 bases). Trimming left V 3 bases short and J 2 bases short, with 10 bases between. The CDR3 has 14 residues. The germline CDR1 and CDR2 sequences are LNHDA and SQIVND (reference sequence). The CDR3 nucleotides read TGTGCCAGTAGTATCAGGGAAGGGAACTATGGCTACACCTTC. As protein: CASSIREGNYGYTF.

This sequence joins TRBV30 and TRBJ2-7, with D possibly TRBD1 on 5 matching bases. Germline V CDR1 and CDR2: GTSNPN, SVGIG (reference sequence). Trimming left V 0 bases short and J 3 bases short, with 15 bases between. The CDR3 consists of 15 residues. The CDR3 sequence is CAWSVGAGRSYEQYF. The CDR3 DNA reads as TGTGCCTGGAGTGTAGGGGCAGGAAGGAGCTACGAGCAGTACTTC.

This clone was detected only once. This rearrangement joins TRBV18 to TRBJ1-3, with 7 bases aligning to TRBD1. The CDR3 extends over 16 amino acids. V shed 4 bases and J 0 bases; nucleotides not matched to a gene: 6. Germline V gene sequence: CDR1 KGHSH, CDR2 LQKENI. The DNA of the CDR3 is TGTGCCAGCTCACTAACAAGGGACAGCTCTGGAAACACCATATATTTT. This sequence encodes CASSLTRDSSGNTIYF. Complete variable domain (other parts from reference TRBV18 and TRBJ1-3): NAGVMQNPRHLVRRRGQEARLRCSPMKGHSHVYWYRQLPEEGLKFMVYLQKENIIDESGMPKERFSAEFPKEGPSILRIQQVVRGDSAAYFCASSLTRDSSGNTIYFGEGSWLTVV.

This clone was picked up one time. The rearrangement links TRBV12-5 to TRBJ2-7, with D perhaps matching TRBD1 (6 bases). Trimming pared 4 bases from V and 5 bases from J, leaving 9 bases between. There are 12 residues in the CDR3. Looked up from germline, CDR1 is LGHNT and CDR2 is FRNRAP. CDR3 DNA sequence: TGTGCTAGTGGTTCGCAGGGGAACGAGCAGTACTTC. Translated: CASGSQGNEQYF.

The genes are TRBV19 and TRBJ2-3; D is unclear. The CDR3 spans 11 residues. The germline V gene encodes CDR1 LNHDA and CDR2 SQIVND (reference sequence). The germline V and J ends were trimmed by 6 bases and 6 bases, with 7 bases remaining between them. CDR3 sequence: CASRARDTQYF. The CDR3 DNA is TGTGCCAGTAGGGCCCGGGATACGCAGTATTTT.

CDR3 amino acids: CASSPRAAQETQYF. As DNA, the CDR3 is TGTGCCAGCAGCCCCCGGGCGGCCCAAGAGACCCAGTACTTC. The chain has TRBV7-2 and TRBJ2-5; D ambiguous. V was cut by 5 bases and J by 1 base, with 11 bases left in between. The CDR3 is 14 residues long. Germline CDR1 is SGHTA and CDR2 is FQGNSA. Based on the CDR3 plus reference TRBV7-2 and TRBJ2-5, the full variable domain is GAGVSQSPSNKVTEKGKDVELRCDPISGHTALYWYRQSLGQGLEFLIYFQGNSAPDKSGLPSDRFSAERTGGSVSTLTIQRTQQEDSAVYLCASSPRAAQETQYFGPGTRLLVL.

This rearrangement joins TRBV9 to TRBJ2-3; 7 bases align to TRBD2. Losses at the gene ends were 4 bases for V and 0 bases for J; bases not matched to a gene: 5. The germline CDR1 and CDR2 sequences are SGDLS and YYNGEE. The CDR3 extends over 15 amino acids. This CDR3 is CASSPTSESTDTQYF. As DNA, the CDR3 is TGTGCCAGCAGCCCCACTAGCGAAAGCACAGATACGCAGTATTTT.

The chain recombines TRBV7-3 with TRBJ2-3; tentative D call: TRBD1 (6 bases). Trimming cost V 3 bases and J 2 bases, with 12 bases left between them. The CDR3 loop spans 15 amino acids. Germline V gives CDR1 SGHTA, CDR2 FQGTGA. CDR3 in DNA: TGTGCCAGCAGCTTCCAGGGGTTATACACAGATACGCAGTATTTT. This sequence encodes CASSFQGLYTDTQYF. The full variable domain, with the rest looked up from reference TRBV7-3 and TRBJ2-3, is GAGVSQTPSNKVTEKGKYVELRCDPISGHTALYWYRQSLGQGPEFLIYFQGTGAADDSGLPNDRFFAVRPEGSVSTLKIQRTERGDSAVYLCASSFQGLYTDTQYFGPGTRLTVL.

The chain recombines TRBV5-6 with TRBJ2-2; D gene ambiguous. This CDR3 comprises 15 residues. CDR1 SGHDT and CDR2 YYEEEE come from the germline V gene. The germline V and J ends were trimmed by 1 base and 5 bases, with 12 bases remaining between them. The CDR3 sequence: CASSLLAGGTGELFF. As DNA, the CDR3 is TGTGCCAGCAGCTTGTTGGCAGGTGGGACCGGGGAGCTGTTTTTT.

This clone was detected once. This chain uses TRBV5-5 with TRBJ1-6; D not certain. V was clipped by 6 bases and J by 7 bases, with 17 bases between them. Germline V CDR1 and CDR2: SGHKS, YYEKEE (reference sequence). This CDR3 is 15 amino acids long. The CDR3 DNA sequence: TGTGCCAGCACCCCGAACGGCCCCTCGAATTCACCCCTCCACTTT. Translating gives CASTPNGPSNSPLHF. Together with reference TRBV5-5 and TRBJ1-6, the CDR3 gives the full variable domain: DAGVTQSPTHLIKTRGQQVTLRCSPISGHKSVSWYQQVLGQGPQFIFQYYEKEERGRGNFPDRFSARQFPNYSSELNVNALLLGDSALYLCASTPNGPSNSPLHFGNGTRLTVT.

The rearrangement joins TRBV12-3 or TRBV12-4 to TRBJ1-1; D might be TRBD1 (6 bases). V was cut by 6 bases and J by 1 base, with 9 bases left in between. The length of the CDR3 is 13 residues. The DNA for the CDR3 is TGTGCCAGCAGACCGACAGGGAACACTGAAGCTTTCTTT. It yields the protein CASRPTGNTEAFF.

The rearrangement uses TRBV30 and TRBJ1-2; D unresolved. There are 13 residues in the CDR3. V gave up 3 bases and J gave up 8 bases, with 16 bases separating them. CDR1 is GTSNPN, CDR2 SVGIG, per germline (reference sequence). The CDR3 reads CAWRLTDVGGYTF. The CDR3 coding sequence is TGTGCCTGGAGATTGACGGACGTTGGGGGCTACACCTTC.

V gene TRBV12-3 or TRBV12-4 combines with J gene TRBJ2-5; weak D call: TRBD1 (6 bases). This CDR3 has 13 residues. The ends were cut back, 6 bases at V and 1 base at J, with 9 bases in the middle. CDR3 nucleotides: TGTGCCAGCAGCTGGACAGCCCAAGAGACCCAGTACTTC. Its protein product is CASSWTAQETQYF.

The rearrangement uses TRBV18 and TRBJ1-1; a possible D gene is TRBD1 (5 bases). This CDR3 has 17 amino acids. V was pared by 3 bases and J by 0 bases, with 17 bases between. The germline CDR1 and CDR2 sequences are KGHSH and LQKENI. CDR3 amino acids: CASSPSVVGLLNTEAFF. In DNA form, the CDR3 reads TGTGCCAGCTCACCGAGCGTAGTGGGGCTTCTGAACACTGAAGCTTTCTTT.

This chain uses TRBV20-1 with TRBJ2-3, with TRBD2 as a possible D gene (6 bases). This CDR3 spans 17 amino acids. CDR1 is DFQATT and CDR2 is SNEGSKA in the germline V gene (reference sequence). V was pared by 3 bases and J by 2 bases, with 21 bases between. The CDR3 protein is CSASRDSYTSSTDTQYF. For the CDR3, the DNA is TGCAGTGCTAGTCGGGACTCCTACACCAGTTCCACAGATACGCAGTATTTT.

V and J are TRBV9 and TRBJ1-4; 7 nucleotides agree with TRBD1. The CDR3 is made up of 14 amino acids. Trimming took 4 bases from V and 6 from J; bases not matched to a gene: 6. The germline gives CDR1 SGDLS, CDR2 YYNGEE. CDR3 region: CASSPAGTDEKLFF. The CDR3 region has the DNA TGTGCCAGCAGCCCGGCCGGGACAGATGAAAAACTGTTTTTT.

The CDR3 sequence is CASSLRERGAFNYGYTF. In DNA, the CDR3 is TGTGCCAGCAGCCTCCGAGAAAGAGGGGCTTTTAACTATGGCTACACCTTC. The chain uses TRBV2 and TRBJ1-2; a weak D match, TRBD1 (5 bases). With 6 bases removed from V and 1 base from J, the gap between germline ends came to 21 bases. Germline V lookup: CDR1 SNHLY, CDR2 FYNNEI. CDR3 size: 17 residues.

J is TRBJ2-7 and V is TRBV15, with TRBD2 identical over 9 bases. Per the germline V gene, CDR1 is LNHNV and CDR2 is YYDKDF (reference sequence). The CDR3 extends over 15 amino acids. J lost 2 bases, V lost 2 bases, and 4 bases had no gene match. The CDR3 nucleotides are TGTGCCACCAGCAGACCGGGACTAGCTCCCTACGAGCAGTACTTC. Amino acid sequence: CATSRPGLAPYEQYF.

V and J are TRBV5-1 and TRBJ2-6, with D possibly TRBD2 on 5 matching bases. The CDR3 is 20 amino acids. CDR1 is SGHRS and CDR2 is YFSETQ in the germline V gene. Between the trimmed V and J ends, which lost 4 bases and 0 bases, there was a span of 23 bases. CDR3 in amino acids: CASSTTGVPSISSGANVLTF. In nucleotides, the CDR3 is TGCGCCAGCAGCACGACCGGGGTACCCTCAATTAGCTCTGGGGCCAACGTCCTGACTTTC. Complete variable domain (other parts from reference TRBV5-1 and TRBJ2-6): KAGVTQTPRYLIKTRGQQVTLSCSPISGHRSVSWYQQTPGQGLQFLFEYFSETQRNKGNFPGRFSGRQFSNSRSEMNVSTLELGDSALYLCASSTTGVPSISSGANVLTFGAGSRLTVL.

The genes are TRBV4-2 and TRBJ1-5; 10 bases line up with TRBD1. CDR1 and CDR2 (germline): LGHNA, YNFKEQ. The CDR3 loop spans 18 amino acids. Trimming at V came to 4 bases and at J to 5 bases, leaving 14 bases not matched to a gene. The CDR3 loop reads CASSPPYRQGAKDQPQHF. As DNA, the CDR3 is TGTGCCAGCAGCCCACCATATCGACAGGGGGCCAAAGATCAGCCCCAGCATTTT.